Listed here are 21 T cell receptor beta chains from one sample, sequenced in a study of cytomegalovirus exposure and HLA in healthy donors. A multiplex PCR was run with 60 Vbeta primers and 13 Jbeta primers. Sequencing was performed with immunoSEQ multiplex PCR; in TCRdb, only in-frame clones are kept and a portion is missing. The sample lists about 100,000 clones; about a tenth were seen once. The sample taken for sequencing was PBMCs. The receptors come from a man aged 40-49 years in good health and CMV-seropositive.

This clone appeared a few times. CDR3 in amino acids: CASSQAMNTEAFF. CDR3 in DNA: TGTGCCAGCAGTCAAGCCATGAACACTGAAGCTTTCTTT. The chain employs TRBV28 and TRBJ1-1; D remains unclear. This CDR3 comprises 13 residues. Trimming left V 5 bases short and J 0 bases short, with 7 bases between. Germline loops: CDR1 MDHEN, CDR2 SYDVKM.

V is TRBV2 and J is TRBJ2-3; 11 bases are shared with TRBD2. The CDR3 extends over 14 amino acids. V was pared by 6 bases and J by 7 bases, with 6 bases of the junction left unmatched. Germline CDR1 SNHLY, CDR2 FYNNEI. The CDR3 DNA reads as TGTGCCAGCAGACACCCGACTAGCGGGAATACGCAGTATTTT. Amino acids: CASRHPTSGNTQYF.

This chain joins TRBV4-1 and TRBJ2-3; 11 nucleotides match TRBD1. Losses at the gene ends were 4 bases for V and 0 bases for J; bases not matched to a gene: 21. CDR3 length: 22 amino acids. Germline V gives CDR1 MGHRA, CDR2 YSYEKL. This CDR3 is CASSPFGQGATGGGASTDTQYF. In DNA, the CDR3 is TGCGCCAGCAGCCCCTTCGGACAGGGGGCGACGGGCGGAGGGGCTAGCACAGATACGCAGTATTTT.

The V call is TRBV2, the J call TRBJ2-7; maybe TRBD1 (6 bases). Germline CDR1 reads SNHLY; CDR2 reads FYNNEI. V lost 4 bases and J 5 bases, leaving 12 bases between the germline ends. The CDR3 extends over 13 amino acids. The CDR3: CASSGPTGNEQYF. DNA of the CDR3: TGTGCCAGCAGTGGCCCAACAGGGAACGAGCAGTACTTC.

The chain combines TRBV19 with TRBJ1-2; TRBD1 is a possible D gene (5 bases). Deletions cut 3 bases from V and 8 bases from J, with 13 bases between. The CDR3 sequence is 13 residues long. From germline, CDR1 is LNHDA and CDR2 SQIVND (reference sequence). The CDR3 DNA reads TGTGCCAGTAGTATCGTCAGGGTGGAAGGCTACACCTTC. Amino acid sequence: CASSIVRVEGYTF.

V usage is TRBV19 and J usage is TRBJ2-2, with unresolved D. CDR1 LNHDA and CDR2 SQIVND come from the germline V gene (reference sequence). The CDR3 has 13 residues. The V gene lost 7 bases and the J gene lost 6 bases, with 12 bases spanning the gap. The DNA of the CDR3 is TGTGCCAGTACCCCCCTGTCTGCCGGGGAGCTGTTTTTT. Residues: CASTPLSAGELFF.

A few counts support this clone. The chain is built from TRBV23-1 and TRBJ1-5, with D unclear. TRBV23-1 is sorted into the ORF group, with uncertain function. The CDR3 sequence is 14 residues long. With 5 bases removed from V and 3 bases from J, the gap between germline ends came to 11 bases. The CDR3 reads CASSMFRFNQPQHF. The CDR3 region has the DNA TGCGCCAGCAGTATGTTCAGATTCAATCAGCCCCAGCATTTT.

This clone came up a few times. V usage is TRBV29-1 and J usage is TRBJ2-5; the D gene is possibly TRBD1 (6 bases). V was clipped by 5 bases and J by 3 bases, with 10 bases between them. CDR1 and CDR2 from the germline V gene are SQVTM and ANQGSEA. The CDR3 covers 12 residues. In DNA, the CDR3 is TGCAGCGTTTTCCGGACAGAAGAGACCCAGTACTTC. It yields the protein CSVFRTEETQYF.

Here the CDR3 reads CASSLKSYQPQHF. DNA of the CDR3: TGTGCCAGCAGCTTAAAATCCTATCAGCCCCAGCATTTT. V and J are TRBV7-9 and TRBJ1-5; D is undetermined. The CDR3 runs 13 residues. V lost 2 bases and J 5 bases, leaving 7 bases between the germline ends. The germline CDR1 and CDR2 sequences are SEHNR and FQNEAQ (reference sequence).

This clone was detected only a few times. The chain links TRBV7-6 to TRBJ2-1, with 11 bases identical to TRBD2. The junction had 4 bases not matched to a gene; V was cut back by 4 bases and J by 5 bases. Per the germline V gene, CDR1 is SGHVS and CDR2 is FNYEAQ. CDR3 length: 15 amino acids. This chain's CDR3 is CASSSLAGENNEQFF. CDR3 coding DNA: TGTGCCAGCAGCTCACTAGCGGGAGAGAACAATGAGCAGTTCTTC.

The chain couples TRBV2 to TRBJ1-1; D possibly corresponds to TRBD1 (5 bases). This CDR3 has 11 amino acids. V gave up 9 bases and J gave up 13 bases, with 18 bases separating them. Germline values: CDR1 SNHLY, CDR2 FYNNEI. CDR3: CARRDSVGYFF. CDR3 DNA sequence: TGTGCCAGAAGGGACTCTGTGGGATATTTCTTT.

The V gene is TRBV2, the J gene TRBJ2-2; 10 nucleotides agree with TRBD2. This CDR3 has 15 amino acids. Germline V gives CDR1 SNHLY, CDR2 FYNNEI. With V trimmed by 4 bases and J by 4 bases, 3 bases remained unmatched. CDR3 amino acids: CASSGAGGSTGELFF. CDR3 nucleotides: TGTGCCAGCAGTGGAGCGGGAGGGTCCACCGGGGAGCTGTTTTTT.

In this sample, this clone turned up a few times. The chain joins TRBV11-2 to TRBJ2-1; D not resolved. The CDR3 consists of 12 residues. V shed 3 bases and J shed 4 bases, with 4 bases lying between them. Germline lookup yields CDR1 SGHAT and CDR2 FQNNGV. CDR3 loop: CASSLSYNEQFF. CDR3 in DNA: TGTGCCAGCAGCTTGTCGTACAATGAGCAGTTCTTC.

This rearrangement joins TRBV13 to TRBJ1-1, with D unresolved. Per germline, CDR1 PRHDT and CDR2 FYEKMQ (reference sequence). Trimming took off 5 bases at V and 5 bases at J, with 12 bases between the two ends. This CDR3 comprises 13 residues. The CDR3 nucleotides are TGTGCCAGCAGCCCCCTTAGCGGGACTGAAGCTTTCTTT. Residues: CASSPLSGTEAFF. Supplemented by reference TRBV13 and TRBJ1-1, the full variable domain reads AAGVIQSPRHLIKEKRETATLKCYPIPRHDTVYWYQQGPGQDPQFLISFYEKMQSDKGSIPDRFSAQQFSDYHSELNMSSLELGDSALYFCASSPLSGTEAFFGQGTRLTVV.

This clone was seen a few times. The chain uses TRBV5-1 and TRBJ2-3; D may be TRBD1 (5 bases). Germline V gene data show CDR1 as SGHRS and CDR2 as YFSETQ. V was clipped by 4 bases and J by 4 bases, with 22 bases between them. This CDR3 spans 17 amino acids. The CDR3 is CASSIKTATQSADTQYF. The CDR3 DNA is TGCGCCAGCAGCATCAAGACAGCTACCCAGTCTGCAGATACGCAGTATTTT.

The chain recombines TRBV19 with TRBJ2-2, with a possible D match to TRBD2 (6 bases). V gave up 8 bases and J gave up 3 bases, with 13 bases separating them. The CDR3 is 14 residues long. Germline values: CDR1 LNHDA, CDR2 SQIVND (reference sequence). The CDR3 DNA is TGTGCCAGTTTCCCACGGGGGTACACCGGGGAGCTGTTTTTT. This encodes CASFPRGYTGELFF. Full variable domain (missing parts from reference TRBV19 and TRBJ2-2): DGGITQSPKYLFRKEGQNVTLSCEQNLNHDAMYWYRQDPGQGLRLIYYSQIVNDFQKGDIAEGYSVSREKKESFPLTVTSAQKNPTAFYLCASFPRGYTGELFFGEGSRLTVL.

This clone was detected only a few times. The chain uses TRBV6-5 and TRBJ1-2; 9 bases map to TRBD1. This CDR3 region has 14 residues. Germline values: CDR1 MNHEY, CDR2 SVGAGI. V was clipped by 8 bases and J by 4 bases; unmatched bases: 8. The CDR3 sequence: CASRRDRDSYGYTF. CDR3 sequence (DNA): TGTGCCAGCCGAAGGGACAGGGACTCCTATGGCTACACCTTC.

The table lists this clone with a few counts. This chain joins TRBV5-6 and TRBJ2-3, with D perhaps TRBD2 (5 bases). Looked up from germline, CDR1 is SGHDT and CDR2 is YYEEEE. The V end lost 2 bases, the J end lost 8 bases, and 12 bases lay between the germline ends. CDR3 length equals 13 residues. The CDR3 DNA sequence: TGTGCCAGCAGCTTTGAGGGTTTCGGTACGCAGTATTTT. Residues: CASSFEGFGTQYF.

The chain carries TRBV18 and TRBJ1-5; D uncertain. CDR3 length equals 15 residues. V was cut by 3 bases and J by 0 bases, with 9 bases left in between. The V gene's germline CDR1 is KGHSH and CDR2 LQKENI. CDR3 in amino acids: CASSPARDSNQPQHF. The DNA of the CDR3 is TGTGCCAGCTCACCGGCACGGGATAGCAATCAGCCCCAGCATTTT. Full variable domain (remainder filled in from reference TRBV18 and TRBJ1-5): NAGVMQNPRHLVRRRGQEARLRCSPMKGHSHVYWYRQLPEEGLKFMVYLQKENIIDESGMPKERFSAEFPKEGPSILRIQQVVRGDSAAYFCASSPARDSNQPQHFGDGTRLSIL.

This clone came up a few times. This chain connects TRBV18 to TRBJ2-7; tentative D call: TRBD1 (6 bases). The V end lost 0 bases, the J end lost 6 bases, and 12 bases lay between the germline ends. CDR3 length: 14 amino acids. Per the germline V gene, CDR1 is KGHSH and CDR2 is LQKENI. The CDR3: CASSPPYRVLEQYF. Written as DNA, the CDR3 is TGTGCCAGCTCACCACCGTACAGGGTCCTCGAGCAGTACTTC. The full variable domain, rest sourced from reference TRBV18 and TRBJ2-7, is NAGVMQNPRHLVRRRGQEARLRCSPMKGHSHVYWYRQLPEEGLKFMVYLQKENIIDESGMPKERFSAEFPKEGPSILRIQQVVRGDSAAYFCASSPPYRVLEQYFGPGTRLTVT.

This clone was counted between two and nine times. This chain connects TRBV5-1 to TRBJ2-3, with 11 bases aligning to TRBD2. Trimming took 4 bases from V and 5 from J; bases not matched to a gene: 9. Per germline, CDR1 SGHRS and CDR2 YFSETQ. The CDR3 covers 16 residues. The CDR3 protein is CASSDSLAGVGDTQYF. The CDR3 region has the DNA TGCGCCAGCAGCGATTCACTAGCGGGAGTTGGAGATACGCAGTATTTT.